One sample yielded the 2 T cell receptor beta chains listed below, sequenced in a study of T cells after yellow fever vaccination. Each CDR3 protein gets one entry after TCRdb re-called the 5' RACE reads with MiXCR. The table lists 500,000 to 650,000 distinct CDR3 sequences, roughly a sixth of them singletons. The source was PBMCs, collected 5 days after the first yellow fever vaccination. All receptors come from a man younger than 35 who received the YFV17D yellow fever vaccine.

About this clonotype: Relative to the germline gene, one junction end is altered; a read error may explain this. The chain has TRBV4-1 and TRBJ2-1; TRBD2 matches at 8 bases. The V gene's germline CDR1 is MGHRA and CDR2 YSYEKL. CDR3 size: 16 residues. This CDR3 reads CVSSQDTGGWNNEQFF. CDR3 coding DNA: TGCGTCAGCAGCCAGGATACGGGGGGGTGGAACAATGAGCAGTTCTTC.

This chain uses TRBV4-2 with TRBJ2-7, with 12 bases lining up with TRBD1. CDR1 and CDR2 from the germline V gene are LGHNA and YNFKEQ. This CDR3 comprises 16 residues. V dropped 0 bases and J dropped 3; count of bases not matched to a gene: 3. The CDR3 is CASSQEGTGGHYEQYF. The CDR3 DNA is TGTGCCAGCAGCCAAGAGGGGACAGGGGGCCACTACGAGCAGTACTTC.